This T cell receptor beta chain originates from a study of blood T cell repertoires in COVID-19. The method was immunoSEQ multiplex PCR; TCRdb's version includes in-frame clones alone and lacks a portion of them. Counted here are about 58,000 clones, 90% occurring once; the ten biggest clones make up approximately 13%. The CDR3 spans 14 residues. Germline CDR1 reads LNHDA; CDR2 reads SQIVND (reference sequence). Germline trimming cut 7 bases from V and 5 bases from J; bases unmatched to any gene: 8. Sample: peripheral blood. The rearrangement links TRBV19 to TRBJ2-1; TRBD1 matches at 7 bases. This TCR came from a man in his sixties with active COVID-19. In DNA, the CDR3 is TGTGCCAGTACCCCGACAGGGACGAACAATGAGCAGTTCTTC. This gives the protein CASTPTGTNNEQFF.